The 2 T cell receptor beta chains in this list originate from one sample, sequenced in a study of cytomegalovirus exposure and HLA in healthy donors (dated 2017 in TCRdb). Library generation was performed with the immunoSEQ multiplex PCR assay. The multiplex PCR relied on a mix of 60 forward primers for TCR Vbeta segments and 13 reverse primers for TCR Jbeta segments. This immuneACCESS table, as held by TCRdb, lists in-frame sequences with V and J called but not all clones. Of the missing ones, under half trace to an unresolved V gene in checked studies; the others have no known cause. This sample gives approximately 130,000 clones in total; approximately 89% of them show up just once. In total, the top ten clones hold roughly 6.7% of the sample. The source material was PBMCs. These receptors were collected from a woman aged 25 to 39 in good health and CMV-seropositive.

The chain recombines TRBV5-1 with TRBJ2-1, with unresolved D. Per the germline V gene, CDR1 is SGHRS and CDR2 is YFSETQ. The CDR3 has 15 amino acids. Trimming removed 0 bases from V and 2 bases from J, with 9 bases in between. The CDR3 nucleotides read TGCGCCAGCAGCTTGGGGCTTCCTCCCTACAATGAGCAGTTCTTC. Translation gives CASSLGLPPYNEQFF.

The rearrangement joins TRBV6-1 to TRBJ2-7, with no clear D. The CDR3 has 15 residues. Germline CDR1 MNHNS, CDR2 SASEGT. V lost 1 base, J lost 3 bases, and 13 bases lay in between. CDR3: CASSEEPGGVYEQYF. CDR3 DNA sequence: TGTGCCAGCAGTGAAGAGCCAGGTGGCGTCTACGAGCAGTACTTC.